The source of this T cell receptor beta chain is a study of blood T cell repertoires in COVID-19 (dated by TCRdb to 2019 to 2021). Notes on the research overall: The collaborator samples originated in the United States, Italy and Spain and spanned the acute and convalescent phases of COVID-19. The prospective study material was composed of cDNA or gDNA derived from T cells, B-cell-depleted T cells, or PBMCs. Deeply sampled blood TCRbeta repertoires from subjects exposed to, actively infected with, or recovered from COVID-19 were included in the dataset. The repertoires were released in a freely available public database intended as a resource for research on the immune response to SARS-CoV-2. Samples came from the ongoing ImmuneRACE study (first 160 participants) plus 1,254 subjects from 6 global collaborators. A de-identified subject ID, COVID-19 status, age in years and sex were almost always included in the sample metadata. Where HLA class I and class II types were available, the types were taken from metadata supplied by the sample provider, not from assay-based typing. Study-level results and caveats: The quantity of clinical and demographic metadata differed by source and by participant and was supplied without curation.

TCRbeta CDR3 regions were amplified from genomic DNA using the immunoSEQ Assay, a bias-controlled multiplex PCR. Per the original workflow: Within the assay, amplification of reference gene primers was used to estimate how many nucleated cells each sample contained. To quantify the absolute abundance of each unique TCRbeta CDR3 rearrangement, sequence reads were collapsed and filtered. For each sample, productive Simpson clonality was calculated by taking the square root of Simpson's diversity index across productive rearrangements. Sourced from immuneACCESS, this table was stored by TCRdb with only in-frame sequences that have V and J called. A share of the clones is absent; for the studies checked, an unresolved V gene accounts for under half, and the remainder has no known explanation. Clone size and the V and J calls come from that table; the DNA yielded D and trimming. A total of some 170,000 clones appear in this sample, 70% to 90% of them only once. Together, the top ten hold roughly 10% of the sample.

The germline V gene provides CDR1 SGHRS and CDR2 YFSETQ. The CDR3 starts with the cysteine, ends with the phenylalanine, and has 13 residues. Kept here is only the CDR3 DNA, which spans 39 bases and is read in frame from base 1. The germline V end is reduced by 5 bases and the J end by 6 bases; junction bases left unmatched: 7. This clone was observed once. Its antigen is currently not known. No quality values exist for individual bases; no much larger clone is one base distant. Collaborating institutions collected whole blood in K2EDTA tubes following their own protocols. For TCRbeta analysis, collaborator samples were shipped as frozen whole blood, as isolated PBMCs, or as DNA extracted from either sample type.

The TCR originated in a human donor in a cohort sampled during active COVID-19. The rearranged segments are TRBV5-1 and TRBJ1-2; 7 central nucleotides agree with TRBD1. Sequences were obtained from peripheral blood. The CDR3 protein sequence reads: CASRDYDRDGYTF. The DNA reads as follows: TGCGCCAGCAGAGATTACGACAGGGATGGCTACACCTTC.